One and the same sample provided the 28 T cell receptor beta chains below, sequenced in a study of blood T cell repertoires in COVID-19. Profiled with immunoSEQ multiplex PCR; TCRdb holds only in-frame clones, not every one. The sample lists a few hundred thousand clones; over 85% were seen once. The sequenced material came from PBMCs or T cells enriched from blood (not recorded which). These receptors were obtained from a woman in her twenties or thirties who had recovered from COVID-19.

The table lists this clone with a count of one. J is TRBJ2-1 and V is TRBV3-1 (or the pseudogene TRBV3-2); tentatively, D is TRBD1 (5 bases). V lost 1 base and J 10 bases, leaving 8 bases between the germline ends. Germline CDR1 LGHDT, CDR2 YNNKEL (reference sequence). The length of the CDR3 is 12 residues. The CDR3 sequence: CASSQVHREQFF. CDR3 nucleotide sequence: TGTGCCAGCAGCCAAGTCCACAGGGAGCAGTTCTTC.

The chain couples TRBV4-1 to TRBJ2-2; 10 positions match TRBD1. Per the germline V gene, CDR1 is MGHRA and CDR2 is YSYEKL. The CDR3 is 16 amino acids. V gave up 1 base and J gave up 1 base; unmatched junction bases: 0. The DNA of the CDR3 is TGCGCCAGCAGCCAAGGGACAGGGGGGAACACCGGGGAGCTGTTTTTT. It yields the protein CASSQGTGGNTGELFF.

The chain combines TRBV4-3 with TRBJ1-2, with D possibly being TRBD1 (5 bases). Germline V lookup: CDR1 LGHNA, CDR2 YSLEER. Trimming cost V 4 bases and J 2 bases, with 11 bases left between them. This CDR3 contains 14 residues. CDR3 sequence (DNA): TGCGCCAGCAGCCTTGACGGGGGGAACTATGGCTACACCTTC. Its translation: CASSLDGGNYGYTF.

This clone showed up just once. This chain uses TRBV3-1 (or the pseudogene TRBV3-2) with TRBJ1-2; D gene unclear. The CDR3 length is 15 residues. From germline, CDR1 is LGHDT and CDR2 YNNKEL (reference sequence). V shed 6 bases and J shed 6 bases, with 20 bases lying between them. CDR3 bases: TGTGCCAGCAGGCGGCTATCGGAAAATCAGAATGGCTACACCTTC. Translating gives CASRRLSENQNGYTF.

V is TRBV5-1 and J is TRBJ2-2; D unclear. V lost 3 bases and J 1 base, leaving 10 bases between the germline ends. Germline CDR1 is SGHRS and CDR2 is YFSETQ. This CDR3 has 15 residues. CDR3 region: CASSSVPGNTGELFF. CDR3 bases: TGCGCCAGCAGCTCTGTTCCGGGGAACACCGGGGAGCTGTTTTTT.

The chain carries TRBV9 and TRBJ2-5; TRBD2 matches 8 bases. The germline V gene has CDR1 SGDLS and CDR2 YYNGEE. The CDR3 runs 14 residues. V gave up 3 bases and J gave up 4 bases; unmatched junction bases: 5. The CDR3 sequence is CASSAGGQGETQYF. The DNA for the CDR3 is TGTGCCAGCAGCGCGGGAGGGCAGGGAGAGACCCAGTACTTC.

This chain joins TRBV7-9 and TRBJ1-1, with D maybe TRBD1 (5 bases). Germline values: CDR1 SEHNR, CDR2 FQNEAQ (reference sequence). This CDR3 has 14 residues. V was pared by 4 bases and J by 0 bases, with 9 bases between. CDR3 loop: CASSSQVMNTEAFF. The CDR3 DNA follows: TGTGCCAGCAGCTCACAGGTTATGAACACTGAAGCTTTCTTT.

The V and J genes are TRBV10-3 and TRBJ1-5; D possibly corresponds to TRBD1 (6 bases). CDR3 size: 14 residues. V was shortened by 6 bases and J by 1 base, with 10 bases between the two germline ends. Germline V lookup: CDR1 ENHRY, CDR2 SYGVKD. The CDR3 DNA sequence: TGTGCCATCAGGAAGGACAGCAGCAATCAGCCCCAGCATTTT. As protein: CAIRKDSSNQPQHF.

V usage is TRBV6-2 or TRBV6-3 and J usage is TRBJ2-2, with 7 bases fitting TRBD1. V gave up 5 bases and J gave up 1 base; unmatched junction bases: 7. The CDR3 contains 16 residues. Germline loops: CDR1 MNHEY, CDR2 SVGEGT. The CDR3 DNA is TGTGCCAGCAGTCTTTCCGGGACAGAGAACACCGGGGAGCTGTTTTTT. Its protein product is CASSLSGTENTGELFF.

The chain recombines TRBV19 with TRBJ1-1, with TRBD1 identical over 8 bases. V was pared by 5 bases and J by 5 bases, with 10 bases of the junction left unmatched. This CDR3 has 15 amino acids. Germline V gives CDR1 LNHDA, CDR2 SQIVND (reference sequence). This CDR3 reads CASSSERQGATEAFF. CDR3 DNA sequence: TGTGCCAGTAGTTCCGAGAGGCAGGGGGCGACTGAAGCTTTCTTT.

The genes are TRBV2 and TRBJ2-7; 7 bases fit TRBD1. The CDR3 has 14 residues. J was trimmed by 6 bases and V by 7 bases; bases with no gene match: 12. Germline V gene sequence: CDR1 SNHLY, CDR2 FYNNEI. The CDR3 nucleotides are TGTGCCAGCACCAAGTCAGGGGGTCCCCCCGAGCAGTACTTC. Translating it yields CASTKSGGPPEQYF.

The chain uses TRBV7-2 and TRBJ1-4; 7 bases fit TRBD1. Germline lookup yields CDR1 SGHTA and CDR2 FQGNSA. V lost 4 bases to trimming and J lost 5 bases; unmatched junction nucleotides: 7. CDR3 length: 15 residues. Here the CDR3 reads CASSSTGRRNEKLFF. CDR3 nucleotides: TGTGCCAGCAGCTCGACAGGGAGGCGGAATGAAAAACTGTTTTTT. The full variable domain, completed using reference TRBV7-2 and TRBJ1-4, is GAGVSQSPSNKVTEKGKDVELRCDPISGHTALYWYRQSLGQGLEFLIYFQGNSAPDKSGLPSDRFSAERTGGSVSTLTIQRTQQEDSAVYLCASSSTGRRNEKLFFGSGTQLSVL.

The chain couples TRBV21-1 to TRBJ2-3; the DNA was not compared with TRBD2, the D call given in the table. TRBV21-1 is flagged as a pseudogene. CDR3 length equals 17 residues. The CDR3 nucleotides are TGTGCCAGCAGCAATCGGTCCGGGCGGGACTATCCAGATACGCAGTATTTT. It yields the protein CASSNRSGRDYPDTQYF.

The J gene is TRBJ1-1, the V gene TRBV4-1; the D gene is possibly TRBD1 (5 bases). CDR1 MGHRA and CDR2 YSYEKL come from the germline V gene. With 3 bases removed from V and 1 base from J, the gap between germline ends came to 12 bases. The CDR3 consists of 15 residues. The CDR3 DNA reads TGCGCCAGCAGCCACCGCGACAGACCGAACACTGAAGCTTTCTTT. Its translation: CASSHRDRPNTEAFF.

This clone came up a few times. The rearrangement links TRBV18 to TRBJ1-5; D gene ambiguous. The CDR3 sequence is 14 residues long. Germline values: CDR1 KGHSH, CDR2 LQKENI. Trimming left V 4 bases short and J 8 bases short, with 15 bases between. Written as DNA, the CDR3 is TGTGCCAGCTCACTAGGTTCCGAGAGGGAGCCCCAGCATTTT. Amino acid sequence: CASSLGSEREPQHF.

The chain links TRBV4-2 to TRBJ1-3; TRBD1 might be the D (5 bases). Germline CDR1 and CDR2: LGHNA and YNFKEQ. The CDR3 has 16 amino acids. The V end lost 9 bases, the J end lost 1 base, and 19 bases lay between the germline ends. CDR3 sequence (DNA): TGTGCCAGTGCACAGACTATTCGGGGGTCTGGAAACACCATATATTTT. This gives the protein CASAQTIRGSGNTIYF.

CDR3 loop: CASSLSTSGSDEQYF. In DNA, the CDR3 is TGTGCCAGCTCACTCAGCACTAGCGGGAGCGACGAGCAGTACTTC. The V gene is TRBV18, the J gene TRBJ2-7; 11 bases match TRBD2. From germline, CDR1 is KGHSH and CDR2 LQKENI. V lost 4 bases and J lost 5; bases outside the gene matches: 7. The CDR3 runs to 15 residues.

This chain uses TRBV7-3 with TRBJ2-1; 8 nucleotides line up with TRBD2. There are 15 residues in the CDR3. V was clipped by 6 bases and J by 8 bases; unmatched bases: 12. The germline V gene encodes CDR1 SGHTA and CDR2 FQGTGA. In DNA form, the CDR3 reads TGTGCCAGCAGTCCAGACGTACGGGAGGGGGATGAGCAGTTCTTC. The encoded protein is CASSPDVREGDEQFF. The entire variable domain, with the rest obtained from reference TRBV7-3 and TRBJ2-1, is as follows: GAGVSQTPSNKVTEKGKYVELRCDPISGHTALYWYRQSLGQGPEFLIYFQGTGAADDSGLPNDRFFAVRPEGSVSTLKIQRTERGDSAVYLCASSPDVREGDEQFFGPGTRLTVL.

This chain links TRBV15 with TRBJ2-7, with TRBD1 identical over 9 bases. The CDR3 covers 14 residues. From germline, CDR1 is LNHNV and CDR2 YYDKDF (reference sequence). J lost 5 bases, V lost 5 bases, and 7 bases had no gene match. For the CDR3, the DNA is TGTGCCACCAGCCCCGGGACAGGGATCCACGAGCAGTACTTC. Protein: CATSPGTGIHEQYF.

This chain links TRBV6-4 with TRBJ2-1; TRBD2 matches 9 bases. The CDR3 sequence is 14 residues long. Per germline, CDR1 MRHNA and CDR2 SNTAGT. V was pared by 5 bases and J by 8 bases, with 7 bases of the junction left unmatched. In DNA form, the CDR3 reads TGTGCCAGCAGTTTAGCGGGAGCGTGGGATGAGCAGTTCTTC. Its translation is CASSLAGAWDEQFF.

V is TRBV7-9 and J is TRBJ1-2, with 7 bases lining up with TRBD1. The germline V gene has CDR1 SEHNR and CDR2 FQNEAQ (reference sequence). CDR3 size: 16 residues. Trimming took 1 base from V and 8 from J; bases not matched to a gene: 13. CDR3 nucleotides: TGTGCCAGCAGCTTAGGGGACAGCCTGACTGTTGTGGGCTACACCTTC. Protein sequence: CASSLGDSLTVVGYTF.

DNA for the CDR3: TGTGCCAGCAGCTTGATAGGACTAGCGGGAACTAATGAGCAGTTCTTC. This encodes CASSLIGLAGTNEQFF. The chain has TRBV5-6 and TRBJ2-1; TRBD2 aligns across 12 bases. The germline V gene has CDR1 SGHDT and CDR2 YYEEEE. The ends lost 1 base at V and 7 bases at J; junction bases unmatched: 6. This CDR3 is built from 16 residues.

The DNA of the CDR3 is TGTGCCAGCAGTCCCCAAAGGCAGGGAGGAGCGGGGGCCAACGTCCTGACTTTC. Translated, it gives CASSPQRQGGAGANVLTF. The chain is built from TRBV27 and TRBJ2-6; D possibly corresponds to TRBD2 (6 bases). Deletions cut 5 bases from V and 4 bases from J, with 21 bases between. Germline V lookup: CDR1 MNHEY, CDR2 SMNVEV (reference sequence). The CDR3 extends over 18 amino acids.

The V gene is TRBV6-6, the J gene TRBJ1-1; 7 bases fit TRBD1. V shed 5 bases and J 4 bases; nucleotides not matched to a gene: 4. Germline V CDR1 and CDR2: MNHNY, SVGAGI (reference sequence). This CDR3 comprises 13 residues. Here the CDR3 reads CASSKRGRTEAFF. The CDR3 DNA reads TGTGCCAGCAGTAAAAGGGGGCGCACTGAAGCTTTCTTT.

The V and J genes are TRBV3-1 (or the pseudogene TRBV3-2) and TRBJ1-2; 9 bases line up with TRBD1. The V gene end was trimmed by 5 bases and the J gene end by 4 bases; junction bases not matched to a gene: 5. Germline CDR1 LGHDT, CDR2 YNNKEL (reference sequence). This CDR3 contains 14 residues. CDR3 region: CASSTGTGTYGYTF. CDR3 nucleotide sequence: TGTGCCAGCAGCACCGGGACAGGGACCTATGGCTACACCTTC.

The chain employs TRBV24-1 and TRBJ2-7; D gene uncertain. The CDR3 spans 16 residues. The ends were cut back, 4 bases at V and 2 bases at J, with 17 bases in the middle. The germline V gene encodes CDR1 KGHDR and CDR2 SFDVKD. DNA of the CDR3: TGTGCCACCAGTGAGGCCGACATTTACTGGGCCTACGAGCAGTACTTC. It yields the protein CATSEADIYWAYEQYF.

V usage is TRBV27 and J usage is TRBJ2-7, with TRBD2 as a possible D gene (6 bases). Between the trimmed V and J ends, which lost 6 bases and 0 bases, there was a span of 15 bases. The germline V gene has CDR1 MNHEY and CDR2 SMNVEV (reference sequence). This CDR3 is 15 amino acids long. The CDR3 region has the DNA TGTGCCAGCAGGAGTTTAGGAGGGGACTCCTACGAGCAGTACTTC. Its translation: CASRSLGGDSYEQYF.

V gene TRBV27 combines with J gene TRBJ2-7; 12 nucleotides agree with TRBD2. Losses at the gene ends were 5 bases for V and 2 bases for J; bases not matched to a gene: 4. CDR3 size: 15 residues. Germline lookup yields CDR1 MNHEY and CDR2 SMNVEV (reference sequence). The CDR3 sequence: CASSRGTSGPYEQYF. The DNA for the CDR3 is TGTGCCAGCAGTCGAGGGACTAGCGGGCCCTACGAGCAGTACTTC.